This entry is about one T cell receptor beta chain. Its matching antigen is unknown. The data originate from a study of cytomegalovirus exposure and HLA in healthy donors. Study-level findings and limits: Across all donors, roughly uniform sequencing depth was an assumption of the presence/absence analyses.

A multiplex PCR was run with 60 Vbeta primers and 13 Jbeta primers. Some clones are missing from TCRdb's copy, which holds only in-frame ones; the method was immunoSEQ multiplex PCR. The sample consists of 130,000 to 150,000 clones, around 80% of them appearing once. Sequencing input: PBMCs. The TCR originated in a man aged 25-45 years in good health and CMV-seronegative.

CDR3 sequence (DNA): TGTGCCAGCAGTTTAGGGGGCGGGAGCTACAATGAGCAGTTCTTC. Amino acids: CASSLGGGSYNEQFF. This rearrangement joins TRBV28 to TRBJ2-1; D may be TRBD2 (7 bases). The germline CDR1 and CDR2 sequences are MDHEN and SYDVKM. V lost 2 bases and J lost 3, with 11 bases in between. This CDR3 has 15 residues.